This T cell receptor (beta chain) was profiled in a study of a mutant IDH1 vaccine in newly diagnosed glioma. As for the study in general: Before enrollment, the patients had been treated with radiotherapy alone, temozolomide alone, or both together. Most of them had received both.

The time point: week 23, last vaccination. Vaccinated patients received 300 ug of mutant IDH1 20-mer peptide per dose, with topical imiquimod. On this clone: Its antigen is still unknown.

The CDR3 consists of 14 residues. Germline CDR1 GTSNPN, CDR2 SVGIG (reference sequence). The V end lost 1 base, the J end lost 4 bases, and 13 bases lay between the germline ends. Notes on the study in general: The authors found pseudoprogression apparently unrelated to changes in top peripheral T cell clonotypes. Vaccine-induced immune responses were detected in 85% to 95% of patients.

Profiled with immunoSEQ multiplex PCR; TCRdb holds only in-frame clones, not every one. The table records about 67,000 clones, about 87% of them present only once. This receptor was obtained from a man aged 18 to 29 with glioma. The sequences come from PBMCs, collected from a glioma patient whose treatment included an IDH1 peptide vaccine. The chain joins TRBV30 to TRBJ1-1, with a tentative D call TRBD1 (5 bases). CDR3 sequence reads: CAWSAVAGTTEAFF. DNA of the CDR3: TGTGCCTGGAGTGCAGTCGCAGGGACCACTGAAGCTTTCTTT.